This TCR beta chain was retrieved from a study of blood T cell repertoires in COVID-19. The ends lost 2 bases at V and 8 bases at J; junction bases unmatched: 3. CDR1 KGHSH and CDR2 LQKENI come from the germline V gene. The CDR3 length is 15 residues. Here immunoSEQ multiplex PCR was the method, and the copy in TCRdb shows in-frame clones only, minus some. The sample has around 40,000 clones, 80% to 90% seen once. The sample was peripheral blood. The chain recombines TRBV18 with TRBJ1-6; 10 bases fit TRBD1. The source is a man aged 45-60 years with active or convalescent COVID-19. The CDR3 sequence is CASSPTGTGDSPLHF. CDR3 DNA: TGTGCCAGCTCACCAACTGGGACAGGGGATTCACCCCTCCACTTT.